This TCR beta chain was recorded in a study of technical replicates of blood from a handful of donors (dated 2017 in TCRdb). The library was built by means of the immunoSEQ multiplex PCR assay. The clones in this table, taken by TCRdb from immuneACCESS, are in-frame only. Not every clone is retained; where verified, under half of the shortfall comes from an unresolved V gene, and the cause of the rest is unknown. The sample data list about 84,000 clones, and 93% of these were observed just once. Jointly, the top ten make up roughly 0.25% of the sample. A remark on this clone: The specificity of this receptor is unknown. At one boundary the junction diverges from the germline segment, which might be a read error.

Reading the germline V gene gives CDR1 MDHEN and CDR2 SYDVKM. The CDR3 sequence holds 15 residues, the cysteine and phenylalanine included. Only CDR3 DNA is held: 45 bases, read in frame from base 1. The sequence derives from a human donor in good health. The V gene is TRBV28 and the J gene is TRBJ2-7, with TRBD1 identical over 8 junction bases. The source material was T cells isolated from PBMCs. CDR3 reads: CASSLFRGRSYEQYF. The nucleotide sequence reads TGTGCCAGCAGCTTATTCAGGGGGCGATCCTACGAGCAGTACTTC.